Presented here are 25 T cell receptor beta chains from one specimen sequenced in a study of T-cell reconstitution after alpha-beta-depleted transplantation in children. Library preparation (for TCRbeta) was performed with unique molecular identifiers. TCRdb processed the PCR reads anew with MiXCR; each CDR3 protein has one entry. The table lists some 830,000 distinct CDR3 sequences, 16% of them singletons, with approximately 5% in the top ten. This material consisted of PBMCs, mostly from graft donor cells, taken 360 days after TCRalphabeta/CD19-depleted stem cell transplant. These receptors were collected from a male patient under 18 who had a stem cell transplant for acute lymphoblastic leukemia, so the T cells may come from the graft donor.

This clonotype has ten or more counts. This chain uses TRBV11-1 with TRBJ1-2, with 9 positions matching TRBD1. The CDR3 extends over 13 amino acids. Germline CDR1 SGHAT, CDR2 FQDESV (reference sequence). The V and J ends lost 4 bases and 4 bases, in that order; junction bases with no gene match: 1. The CDR3 DNA sequence: TGTGCCAGCAGCTGGGGACAGGGCTATGGCTACACCTTC. Protein: CASSWGQGYGYTF.

This clonotype has just a few counts. The chain couples TRBV20-1 to TRBJ1-2, with no clear D. The CDR3 is 13 amino acids. CDR1 DFQATT and CDR2 SNEGSKA come from the germline V gene (reference sequence). V was cut by 6 bases and J by 8 bases, with 19 bases left in between. The chain's CDR3 is CSAATLLLMGYTF. As DNA, the CDR3 is TGCAGTGCCGCGACTTTGCTCTTGATGGGCTACACCTTC.

This clonotype was detected ten times or more. This chain uses TRBV12-3 or TRBV12-4 with TRBJ2-2, with D perhaps TRBD2 (5 bases). Deletions cut 3 bases from V and 3 bases from J, with 8 bases between. The CDR3 sequence is 14 residues long. The CDR3 sequence is CASSLGDYTGELFF. The DNA of the CDR3 is TGTGCCAGCAGTTTGGGAGACTACACCGGGGAGCTGTTTTTT.

The chain couples TRBV7-2 to TRBJ2-7, with TRBD1 as a possible D gene (5 bases). V dropped 5 bases and J dropped 1 base, with 15 bases sitting between them. This CDR3 spans 15 amino acids. The germline V gene encodes CDR1 SGHTA and CDR2 FQGNSA. The CDR3 nucleotides read TGTGCCAGCAGCCCGGCCCCGACAGCGTCCTACGAGCAGTACTTC. It encodes CASSPAPTASYEQYF.

The V call is TRBV12-3 or TRBV12-4, the J call TRBJ2-7, with 8 bases fitting TRBD2. The length of the CDR3 is 16 residues. The V and J ends lost 0 bases and 0 bases, in that order; junction bases with no gene match: 4. The CDR3 loop is CASSLAISGTSYEQYF. CDR3 nucleotides: TGTGCCAGCAGTTTAGCCATTAGCGGGACCTCCTACGAGCAGTACTTC.

This clonotype was counted only a few times. The V and J genes are TRBV5-1 and TRBJ1-5, with TRBD1 identical over 7 bases. The CDR3 spans 15 residues. The V and J ends lost 0 bases and 3 bases, in that order; junction bases with no gene match: 3. Germline CDR1 reads SGHRS; CDR2 reads YFSETQ. CDR3 sequence (DNA): TGCGCCAGCAGCTTGGAAGGGACAGTCAATCAGCCCCAGCATTTT. This codes for CASSLEGTVNQPQHF.

J is TRBJ2-1 and V is TRBV21-1; no check of the table's D call, TRBD2, against the DNA was made. TRBV21-1 is recorded as a pseudogene. The CDR3 has 21 residues. The CDR3 bases are TGTGCCAGCAGCAAGGAAATGACCGGGACTAGCGGAACCAGCTCCTACAATGAGCAGTTCTTC. As protein: CASSKEMTGTSGTSSYNEQFF.

The rearrangement joins TRBV13 to TRBJ2-7; either TRBD1 or TRBD2 may supply D (5 bases each). The V and J ends lost 1 base and 3 bases respectively, with 13 bases between them. CDR3 length: 15 amino acids. The V gene's germline CDR1 is PRHDT and CDR2 FYEKMQ (reference sequence). The CDR3 DNA sequence: TGTGCCAGCAGCTTAGAGCCTCCGGGGCTCTACGAGCAGTACTTC. Amino acid sequence: CASSLEPPGLYEQYF.

The chain recombines TRBV12-3 or TRBV12-4 with TRBJ2-3; D possibly uses TRBD1 or TRBD2 (7 bases each). CDR3 size: 16 residues. V shed 0 bases and J shed 6 bases, with 16 bases lying between them. CDR3 sequence (DNA): TGTGCCAGCAGTTTAGCGGTGCCAGGGGGGGAGGATACGCAGTATTTT. The encoded protein is CASSLAVPGGEDTQYF.

This clonotype was seen only a few times. This rearrangement joins TRBV12-3 or TRBV12-4 to TRBJ1-5; tentative D call: TRBD1 (5 bases). The CDR3 sequence is 16 residues long. V gave up 0 bases and J gave up 6 bases, with 15 bases separating them. As DNA, the CDR3 is TGTGCCAGCAGTTTAGCACGTGGGCAGGGCACTCAGCCCCAGCATTTT. Its protein is CASSLARGQGTQPQHF.

Note on this clonotype: An end of the junction differs from the germline gene, which may be a read error. The chain uses TRBV3-1 and TRBJ2-1; 12 bases map to TRBD2. The CDR3 totals 20 residues. From germline, CDR1 is LGHDT and CDR2 YNNKEL (reference sequence). CDR3 loop: CACSQDLFLAGGGSYNEQFF. CDR3 in DNA: TGTGCCTGCAGCCAAGATCTCTTCCTAGCGGGAGGGGGGTCCTACAATGAGCAGTTCTTC.

The V gene is TRBV20-1, the J gene TRBJ2-7; weak D call: TRBD1 (6 bases). Germline-derived CDR1 and CDR2 are DFQATT and SNEGSKA (reference sequence). The length of the CDR3 is 15 residues. The V end lost 6 bases, the J end lost 0 bases, and 18 bases lay between the germline ends. CDR3 sequence (DNA): TGCAGTGCCCATAACGACAGGATAAACTCCTACGAGCAGTACTTC. It is translated as CSAHNDRINSYEQYF.

The chain carries TRBV12-3 or TRBV12-4 and TRBJ2-1; 12 nucleotides line up with TRBD2. This CDR3 has 18 residues. The V and J ends lost 8 bases and 0 bases, in that order; junction bases with no gene match: 11. CDR3 coding DNA: TGTGCCAGCTGGGGGGGACTAGCGGGTCAGAGCTCCTACAATGAGCAGTTCTTC. This codes for CASWGGLAGQSSYNEQFF.

Many counts were recorded for this clonotype. The chain combines TRBV29-1 with TRBJ1-1, with D perhaps TRBD1 (5 bases). The CDR3 spans 12 residues. The germline CDR1 and CDR2 sequences are SQVTM and ANQGSEA. V lost 4 bases, J lost 4 bases, and 10 bases lay in between. The CDR3 sequence: CSVGQGFTEAFF. The CDR3 DNA reads TGCAGCGTTGGTCAGGGCTTCACTGAAGCTTTCTTT.

There are a few counts of this clonotype. The rearrangement links TRBV20-1 to TRBJ2-1; TRBD2 aligns across 10 bases. J was trimmed by 7 bases and V by 7 bases; bases with no gene match: 7. The CDR3 has 13 residues. CDR1 and CDR2 (germline): DFQATT, SNEGSKA (reference sequence). The CDR3 DNA is TGCAGTGAGTTCCTAGCGGGAGTAAATGAGCAGTTCTTC. It is translated as CSEFLAGVNEQFF.

This clonotype was recorded a few times. The gene calls are TRBV4-1 and TRBJ2-3; D unclear. This CDR3 spans 15 amino acids. Trimming pared 6 bases from V and 4 bases from J, leaving 17 bases between. CDR1 is MGHRA, CDR2 YSYEKL, per germline. The CDR3, as DNA: TGCGCCAGCAGACAATACGTGGGTAGCCCAGATACGCAGTATTTT. Amino acids: CASRQYVGSPDTQYF.

There are a few counts of this clonotype. The chain links TRBV28 to TRBJ2-7, with a possible D match to TRBD2 (5 bases). Trimming left V 6 bases short and J 2 bases short, with 11 bases between. Germline CDR1 reads MDHEN; CDR2 reads SYDVKM. This CDR3 contains 13 residues. The CDR3, as DNA: TGTGCCAGCAGCGTACTAGGAGCCTACGAGCAGTACTTC. Encoded protein: CASSVLGAYEQYF.

This clonotype occurred many times. This rearrangement joins TRBV5-4 to TRBJ2-3; TRBD1 aligns across 10 bases. The CDR3 has 14 amino acids. With V trimmed by 4 bases and J by 5 bases, 4 bases remained unmatched. Germline values: CDR1 SGHNT, CDR2 YYREEE (reference sequence). Here the CDR3 reads CASSPGTGVDTQYF. CDR3 nucleotides: TGTGCCAGCAGCCCCGGGACAGGGGTAGATACGCAGTATTTT. Complete variable domain (other parts from reference TRBV5-4 and TRBJ2-3): ETGVTQSPTHLIKTRGQQVTLRCSSQSGHNTVSWYQQALGQGPQFIFQYYREEENGRGNFPPRFSGLQFPNYSSELNVNALELDDSALYLCASSPGTGVDTQYFGPGTRLTVL.

This clonotype turned up a few times. The genes are TRBV7-8 and TRBJ2-2, with TRBD1 matching over 12 bases. The germline V gene has CDR1 SGHVS and CDR2 FQNEAQ. Trimming took 1 base from V and 6 from J; bases not matched to a gene: 9. The CDR3 has 18 residues. CDR3 DNA sequence: TGTGCCAGCAGCTTAGGGCCGCTGGGACAGGGGGCTTCCGGGGAGCTGTTTTTT. This codes for CASSLGPLGQGASGELFF.

This clonotype was seen more than once but under ten times. As DNA, the CDR3 is TGTGCCAGCAGCTTCACCGAGCGCGACTCCTACAATGAGCAGTTCTTC. Translated, it gives CASSFTERDSYNEQFF. The V call is TRBV9, the J call TRBJ2-1; D not resolved. Trimming pared 4 bases from V and 0 bases from J, leaving 14 bases between. This CDR3 contains 16 residues. CDR1 and CDR2 from the germline V gene are SGDLS and YYNGEE.

This chain connects TRBV24-1 to TRBJ1-4; 8 nucleotides align to TRBD1. Germline lookup yields CDR1 KGHDR and CDR2 SFDVKD. After removal of 3 bases from V and 0 bases from J, the junction contained 8 bases not matched to a gene. This CDR3 region has 18 residues. The CDR3 sequence: CATSDAGTGVATNEKLFF. The CDR3 DNA sequence: TGTGCCACCAGTGATGCCGGGACAGGTGTTGCAACTAATGAAAAACTGTTTTTT.

In its sample, this clonotype was seen many times. The chain uses TRBV20-1 and TRBJ1-2; 7 bases align to TRBD1. The CDR3 is 17 amino acids. The V gene's germline CDR1 is DFQATT and CDR2 SNEGSKA (reference sequence). The V gene end was trimmed by 2 bases and the J gene end by 0 bases; junction bases not matched to a gene: 12. The CDR3 protein is CSARHPGQAGANYGYTF. For the CDR3, the DNA is TGCAGTGCTAGACACCCCGGACAGGCAGGAGCTAACTATGGCTACACCTTC.

This clonotype was detected only a few times. J is TRBJ2-2 and V is TRBV2; 8 bases fit TRBD2. Trimming took 3 bases from V and 0 from J; bases not matched to a gene: 3. The CDR3 covers 16 residues. CDR1 and CDR2 from the germline V gene are SNHLY and FYNNEI. The CDR3 loop reads CASSELAGTNTGELFF. CDR3 nucleotide sequence: TGTGCCAGCAGTGAGTTAGCGGGGACGAACACCGGGGAGCTGTTTTTT.

The table lists this clonotype with a few counts. The CDR3 reads CASSFLLTGTSGNTIYF. The CDR3 DNA reads TGTGCCAGCAGCTTCCTCCTGACAGGGACCTCTGGAAACACCATATATTTT. The chain combines TRBV5-5 with TRBJ1-3; 7 nucleotides agree with TRBD1. This CDR3 has 17 residues. Germline CDR1 SGHKS, CDR2 YYEKEE (reference sequence). V dropped 2 bases and J dropped 0; count of bases not matched to a gene: 8.

The chain links TRBV5-1 to TRBJ2-2, with D perhaps given as TRBD1 or TRBD2 (7 bases each). The germline V gene encodes CDR1 SGHRS and CDR2 YFSETQ. This CDR3 is built from 15 residues. Deletions cut 5 bases from V and 7 bases from J, with 18 bases between. The CDR3 DNA sequence: TGCGCCAGCAGACCCCACGACAGGGAGGGCGGGGAGCTGTTTTTT. Its translation is CASRPHDREGGELFF. The variable domain in full, completed from reference TRBV5-1 and TRBJ2-2, reads KAGVTQTPRYLIKTRGQQVTLSCSPISGHRSVSWYQQTPGQGLQFLFEYFSETQRNKGNFPGRFSGRQFSNSRSEMNVSTLELGDSALYLCASRPHDREGGELFFGEGSRLTVL.